This passage covers 8 T cell receptor beta chains from one sample sequenced in a study of blood T cell repertoires in COVID-19. Libraries were prepared by immunoSEQ multiplex PCR; TCRdb keeps only in-frame clonotypes and omits some of them. The sample lists around 100,000 clones; 80% to 90% were seen once. The sequencing input was peripheral blood. The receptors were gathered from a woman aged 60-70 years with acute or convalescent COVID-19.

V usage is TRBV5-1 and J usage is TRBJ2-3; TRBD1 matches 7 bases. The V gene end was trimmed by 3 bases and the J gene end by 2 bases; junction bases not matched to a gene: 6. This CDR3 contains 15 residues. CDR1 and CDR2 from the germline V gene are SGHRS and YFSETQ. The CDR3, as DNA: TGCGCCAGCAGCTGGACCGGGACAGTCACAGATACGCAGTATTTT. It yields the protein CASSWTGTVTDTQYF.

This chain joins TRBV29-1 and TRBJ1-2; D may be TRBD1 (5 bases). Germline V gene lookup returns CDR1 SQVTM and CDR2 ANQGSEA. Between the trimmed V and J ends, which lost 7 bases and 8 bases, there was a span of 23 bases. The CDR3 is 14 residues long. CDR3 region: CSAGSSMGPGGYTF. The CDR3 DNA reads TGCAGCGCCGGGAGCTCTATGGGACCTGGGGGCTACACCTTC.

This sequence joins TRBV7-9 and TRBJ2-3; D remains ambiguous. Germline CDR1 and CDR2: SEHNR and FQNEAQ (reference sequence). The CDR3 loop spans 16 amino acids. V gave up 3 bases and J gave up 2 bases, with 15 bases separating them. This chain's CDR3 is CASSFTNRNLTDTQYF. The CDR3 DNA is TGTGCCAGCAGCTTCACAAACAGAAACCTCACAGATACGCAGTATTTT.

This clone showed up just once. This chain uses TRBV19 with TRBJ1-6; no firm D call. Germline values: CDR1 LNHDA, CDR2 SQIVND (reference sequence). V was trimmed by 3 bases and J by 8 bases, leaving 14 bases between them. CDR3 size: 15 residues. The CDR3 region has the DNA TGTGCCAGTAGTATTCGAGGGCAGGCATATTCACCCCTCCACTTT. This gives the protein CASSIRGQAYSPLHF.

In its sample, this clone was seen a few times. V and J are TRBV19 and TRBJ1-2; D is perhaps TRBD1 (6 bases). The germline V and J ends were trimmed by 7 bases and 9 bases, with 15 bases remaining between them. The CDR3 runs to 12 residues. Germline V lookup: CDR1 LNHDA, CDR2 SQIVND (reference sequence). CDR3 sequence: CASTTGLRSYTF. In DNA form, the CDR3 reads TGTGCCAGTACAACAGGGCTCAGAAGCTACACCTTC.

The V call is TRBV5-1, the J call TRBJ2-5; D perhaps matches TRBD1 (5 bases). V lost 0 bases to trimming and J lost 7 bases, with 16 bases between them. Looked up from germline, CDR1 is SGHRS and CDR2 is YFSETQ. CDR3 length: 15 amino acids. Written as DNA, the CDR3 is TGCGCCAGCAGCTTGGTTGCTTCTCAGGGTGGGACCCAGTACTTC. Residues: CASSLVASQGGTQYF. The complete variable domain, with remaining parts taken from reference TRBV5-1 and TRBJ2-5, reads KAGVTQTPRYLIKTRGQQVTLSCSPISGHRSVSWYQQTPGQGLQFLFEYFSETQRNKGNFPGRFSGRQFSNSRSEMNVSTLELGDSALYLCASSLVASQGGTQYFGPGTRLLVL.

The gene calls are TRBV7-6 and TRBJ1-2; D is perhaps TRBD1 (5 bases). The CDR3 loop spans 12 amino acids. CDR1 and CDR2 (germline): SGHVS, FNYEAQ. Deletions cut 4 bases from V and 4 bases from J, with 7 bases between. CDR3: CASSSDIYGYTF. As DNA, the CDR3 is TGTGCCAGCAGCTCGGACATCTATGGCTACACCTTC.

This clone came up once. This sequence joins TRBV9 and TRBJ2-3, with D maybe TRBD2 (6 bases). The V end was cut by 0 bases, the J end by 6 bases, with 11 bases between. Germline V CDR1 and CDR2: SGDLS, YYNGEE. The CDR3 sequence is 14 residues long. The CDR3 loop reads CASSVELASDTQYF. CDR3 bases: TGTGCCAGCAGCGTAGAACTAGCCAGCGATACGCAGTATTTT.